This T cell receptor beta chain derives from a study of identifying expanded T cells in peripheral blood. This CDR3 spans 13 amino acids. Between the trimmed V and J ends, which lost 2 bases and 11 bases, there was a span of 15 bases. CDR1 and CDR2 from the germline V gene are SGHAT and FQDESV (reference sequence). The protocol was immunoSEQ multiplex PCR, while the TCRdb copy is restricted to in-frame clones and leaves out a portion. The sample has about 94,000 clones; roughly 87% are singletons. J is TRBJ1-1 and V is TRBV11-1; D is unclear. The specimen sequenced was blood. The clonotype originates from a person aged 18 to 70 in good health. CDR3 sequence: CASSLMSDSRAFF. The CDR3 DNA sequence: TGTGCCAGCAGCTTAATGTCGGATTCGAGGGCTTTCTTT.